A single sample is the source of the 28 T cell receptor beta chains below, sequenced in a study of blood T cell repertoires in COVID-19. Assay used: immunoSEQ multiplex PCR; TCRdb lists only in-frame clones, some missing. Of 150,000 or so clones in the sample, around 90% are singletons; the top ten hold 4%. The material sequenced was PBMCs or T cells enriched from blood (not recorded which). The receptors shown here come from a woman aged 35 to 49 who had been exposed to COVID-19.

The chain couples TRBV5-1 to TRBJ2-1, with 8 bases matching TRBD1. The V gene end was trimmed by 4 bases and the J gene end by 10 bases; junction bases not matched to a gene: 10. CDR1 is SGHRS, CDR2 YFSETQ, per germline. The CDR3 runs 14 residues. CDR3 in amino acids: CASSRGQELGEQFF. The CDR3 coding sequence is TGCGCCAGCAGCAGGGGACAGGAGCTCGGGGAGCAGTTCTTC.

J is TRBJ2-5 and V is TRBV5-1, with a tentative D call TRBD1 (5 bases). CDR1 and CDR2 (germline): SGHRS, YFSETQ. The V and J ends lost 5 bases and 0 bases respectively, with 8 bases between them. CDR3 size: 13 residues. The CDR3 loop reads CASREGDQETQYF. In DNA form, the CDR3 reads TGCGCCAGCAGAGAAGGGGACCAAGAGACCCAGTACTTC.

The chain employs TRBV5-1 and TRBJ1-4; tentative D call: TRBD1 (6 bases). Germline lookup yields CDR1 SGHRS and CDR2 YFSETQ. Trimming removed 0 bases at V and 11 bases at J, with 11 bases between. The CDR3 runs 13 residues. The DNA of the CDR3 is TGCGCCAGCAGCTTGGCAGGGGAGGGGAAACTGTTTTTT. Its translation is CASSLAGEGKLFF.

CDR3 nucleotides: TGTGCCAGCAGTAATACAGGGATTAGGGCTGAAGCTTTCTTT. It yields the protein CASSNTGIRAEAFF. The gene calls are TRBV6-5 and TRBJ1-1, with a possible D match to TRBD1 (6 bases). CDR3 length: 14 residues. V dropped 5 bases and J dropped 6 bases, with 16 bases sitting between them. The germline CDR1 and CDR2 sequences are MNHEY and SVGAGI.

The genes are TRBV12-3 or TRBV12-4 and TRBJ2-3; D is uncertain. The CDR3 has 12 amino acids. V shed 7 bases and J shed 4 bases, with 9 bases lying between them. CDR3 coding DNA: TGTGCCAGCACTAGTACCTCAGATACGCAGTATTTT. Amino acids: CASTSTSDTQYF.

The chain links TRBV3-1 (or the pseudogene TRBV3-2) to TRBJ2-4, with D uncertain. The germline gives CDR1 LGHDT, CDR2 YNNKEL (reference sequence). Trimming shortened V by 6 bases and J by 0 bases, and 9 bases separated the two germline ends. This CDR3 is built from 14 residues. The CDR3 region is CASSPTGAKNIQYF. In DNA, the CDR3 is TGTGCCAGCAGTCCGACGGGAGCCAAAAACATTCAGTACTTC.

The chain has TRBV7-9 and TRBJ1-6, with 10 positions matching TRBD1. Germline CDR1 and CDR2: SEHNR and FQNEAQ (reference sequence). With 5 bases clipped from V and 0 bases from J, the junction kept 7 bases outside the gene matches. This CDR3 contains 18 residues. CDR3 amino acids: CASSVPGQGSSYNSPLHF. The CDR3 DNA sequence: TGTGCCAGCAGCGTGCCGGGACAGGGGAGCTCCTATAATTCACCCCTCCACTTT.

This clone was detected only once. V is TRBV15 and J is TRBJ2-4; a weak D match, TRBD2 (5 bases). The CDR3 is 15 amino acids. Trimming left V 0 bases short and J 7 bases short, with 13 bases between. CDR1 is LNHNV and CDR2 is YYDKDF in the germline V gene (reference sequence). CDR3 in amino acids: CATSRDVREMNIQYF. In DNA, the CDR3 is TGTGCCACCAGCAGAGATGTCCGGGAAATGAACATTCAGTACTTC.

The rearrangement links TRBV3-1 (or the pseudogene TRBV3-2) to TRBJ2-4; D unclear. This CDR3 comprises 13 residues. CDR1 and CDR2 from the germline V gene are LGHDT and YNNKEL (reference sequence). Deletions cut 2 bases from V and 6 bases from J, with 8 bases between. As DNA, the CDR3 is TGTGCCAGCAGCCAAACCACAAGAAACATTCAGTACTTC. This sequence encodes CASSQTTRNIQYF.

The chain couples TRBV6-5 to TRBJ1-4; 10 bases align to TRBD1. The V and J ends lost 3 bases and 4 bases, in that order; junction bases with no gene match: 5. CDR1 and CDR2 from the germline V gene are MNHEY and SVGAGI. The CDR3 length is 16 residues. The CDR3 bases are TGTGCCAGCAGTTATCCCCGGGACAGGGGTAATGAAAAACTGTTTTTT. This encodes CASSYPRDRGNEKLFF.

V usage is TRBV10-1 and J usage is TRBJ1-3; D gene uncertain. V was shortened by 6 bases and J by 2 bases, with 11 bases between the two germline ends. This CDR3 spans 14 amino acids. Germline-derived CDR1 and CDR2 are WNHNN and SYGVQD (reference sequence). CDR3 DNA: TGCGCCAGCAGCGACACTCCAACTGGAAACACCATATATTTT. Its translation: CASSDTPTGNTIYF.

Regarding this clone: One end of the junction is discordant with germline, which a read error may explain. In DNA, the CDR3 is TGTGCCAGCAGCGTAGGAACAGGGGACACTCAAGCTTTCTTT. This translates into CASSVGTGDTQAFF. The V and J genes are TRBV9 and TRBJ1-1; 7 bases line up with TRBD1. Germline V gene data show CDR1 as SGDLS and CDR2 as YYNGEE. The CDR3 is made up of 14 amino acids.

CDR3: CASSQEDRRSNEQYF. CDR3 bases: TGCGCCAGCAGCCAAGAGGACAGGCGATCTAACGAGCAGTACTTC. J is TRBJ2-7 and V is TRBV4-3; 7 bases map to TRBD1. CDR1 is LGHNA, CDR2 YSLEER, per germline. The CDR3 contains 15 residues. The trim removed 0 bases at V and 5 bases at J, leaving 7 bases unmatched.

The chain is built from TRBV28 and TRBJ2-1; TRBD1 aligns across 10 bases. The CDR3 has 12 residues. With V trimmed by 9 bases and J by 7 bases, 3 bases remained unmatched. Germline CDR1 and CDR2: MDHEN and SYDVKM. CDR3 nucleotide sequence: TGTGCCAGTCGGGACAGGGGAAATGAGCAGTTCTTC. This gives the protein CASRDRGNEQFF.

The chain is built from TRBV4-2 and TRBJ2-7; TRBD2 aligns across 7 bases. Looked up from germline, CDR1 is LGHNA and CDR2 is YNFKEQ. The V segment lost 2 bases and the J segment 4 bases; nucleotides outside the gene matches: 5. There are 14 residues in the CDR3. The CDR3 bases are TGTGCCAGCAGCCAACCGACTAGCCGTTACGAGCAGTACTTC. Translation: CASSQPTSRYEQYF.

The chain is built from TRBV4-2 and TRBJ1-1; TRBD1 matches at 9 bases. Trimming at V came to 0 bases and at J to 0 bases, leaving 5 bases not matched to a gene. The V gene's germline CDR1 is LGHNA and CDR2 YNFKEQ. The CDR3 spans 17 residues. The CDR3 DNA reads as TGTGCCAGCAGCCAAGAGTCTACAGGGGGCATGAACACTGAAGCTTTCTTT. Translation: CASSQESTGGMNTEAFF.

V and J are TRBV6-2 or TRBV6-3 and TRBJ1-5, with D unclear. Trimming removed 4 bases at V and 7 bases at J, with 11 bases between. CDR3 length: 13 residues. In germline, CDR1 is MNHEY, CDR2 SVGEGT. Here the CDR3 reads CASSFQDLQPQHF. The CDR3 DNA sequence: TGTGCCAGCAGTTTTCAGGATTTACAGCCCCAGCATTTT.

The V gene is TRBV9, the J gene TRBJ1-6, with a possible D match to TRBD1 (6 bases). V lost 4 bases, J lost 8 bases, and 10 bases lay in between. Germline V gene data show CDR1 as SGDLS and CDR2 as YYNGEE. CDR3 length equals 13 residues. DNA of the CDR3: TGTGCCAGCAGCTCCGGACAGTATTCACCCCTCCACTTT. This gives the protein CASSSGQYSPLHF.

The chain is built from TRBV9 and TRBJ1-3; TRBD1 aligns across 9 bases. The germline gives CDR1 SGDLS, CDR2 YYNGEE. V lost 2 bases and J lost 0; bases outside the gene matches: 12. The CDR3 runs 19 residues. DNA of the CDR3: TGTGCCAGCAGCGTGAACCGGGACAGGGCATCACACTCTGGAAACACCATATATTTT. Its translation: CASSVNRDRASHSGNTIYF.

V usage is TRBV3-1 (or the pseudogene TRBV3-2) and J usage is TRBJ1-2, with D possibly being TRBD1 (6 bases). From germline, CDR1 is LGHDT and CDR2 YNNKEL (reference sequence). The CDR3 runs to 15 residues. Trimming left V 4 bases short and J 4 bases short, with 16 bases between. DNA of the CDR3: TGTGCCAGCAGCCTAGGACAGTCCCAAGCCTATGGCTACACCTTC. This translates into CASSLGQSQAYGYTF.

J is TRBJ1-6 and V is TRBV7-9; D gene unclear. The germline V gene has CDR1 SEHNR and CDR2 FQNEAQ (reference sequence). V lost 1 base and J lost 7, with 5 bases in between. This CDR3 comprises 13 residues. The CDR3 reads CASSLGGNSPLHF. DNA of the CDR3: TGTGCCAGCAGCTTAGGAGGAAATTCACCCCTCCACTTT. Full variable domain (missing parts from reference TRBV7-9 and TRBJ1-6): DTGVSQNPRHKITKRGQNVTFRCDPISEHNRLYWYRQTLGQGPEFLTYFQNEAQLEKSRLLSDRFSAERPKGSFSTLEIQRTEQGDSAMYLCASSLGGNSPLHFGNGTRLTVT.

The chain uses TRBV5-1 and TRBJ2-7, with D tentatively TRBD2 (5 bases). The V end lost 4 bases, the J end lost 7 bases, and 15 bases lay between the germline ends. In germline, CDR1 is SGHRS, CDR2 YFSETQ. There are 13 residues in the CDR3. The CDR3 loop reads CASSESSRQEQYF. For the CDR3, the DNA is TGCGCCAGCAGCGAATCTAGCCGCCAGGAGCAGTACTTC.

Here the CDR3 reads CASSRPGETYEQYF. CDR3 sequence (DNA): TGTGCCAGCAGTCGACCCGGGGAAACCTACGAGCAGTACTTC. This chain links TRBV28 with TRBJ2-7; D possibly corresponds to TRBD2 (5 bases). V shed 5 bases and J shed 2 bases, with 13 bases lying between them. The CDR3 spans 14 residues. Per the germline V gene, CDR1 is MDHEN and CDR2 is SYDVKM.

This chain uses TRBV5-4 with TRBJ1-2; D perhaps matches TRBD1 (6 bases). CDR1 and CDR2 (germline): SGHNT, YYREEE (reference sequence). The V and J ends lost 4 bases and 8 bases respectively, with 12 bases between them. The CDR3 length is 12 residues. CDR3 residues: CASSTGPGGYTF. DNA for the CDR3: TGTGCCAGCAGCACAGGGCCCGGGGGCTACACCTTC.

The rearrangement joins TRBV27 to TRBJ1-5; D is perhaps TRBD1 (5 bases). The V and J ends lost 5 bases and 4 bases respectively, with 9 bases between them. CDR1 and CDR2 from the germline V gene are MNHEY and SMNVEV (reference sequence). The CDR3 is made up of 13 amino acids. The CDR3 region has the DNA TGTGCCAGCAGTCTGGGGCGGAATCAGCCCCAGCATTTT. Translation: CASSLGRNQPQHF.

DNA of the CDR3: TGTGCCAGCAGCTTGGGGCAGGCCCAGCCCCAGCATTTT. This codes for CASSLGQAQPQHF. The V gene is TRBV7-6, the J gene TRBJ1-5; a possible D gene is TRBD1 (5 bases). The germline V gene has CDR1 SGHVS and CDR2 FNYEAQ. Trimming shortened V by 3 bases and J by 7 bases, and 10 bases separated the two germline ends. The CDR3 is 13 amino acids.

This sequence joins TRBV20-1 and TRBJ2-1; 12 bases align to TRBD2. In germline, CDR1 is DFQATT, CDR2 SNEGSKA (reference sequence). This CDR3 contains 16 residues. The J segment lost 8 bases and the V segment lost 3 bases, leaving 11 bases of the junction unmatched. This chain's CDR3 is CSASPSGGVYMDEQFF. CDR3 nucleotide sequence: TGCAGTGCTAGTCCTAGCGGGGGGGTATACATGGATGAGCAGTTCTTC.

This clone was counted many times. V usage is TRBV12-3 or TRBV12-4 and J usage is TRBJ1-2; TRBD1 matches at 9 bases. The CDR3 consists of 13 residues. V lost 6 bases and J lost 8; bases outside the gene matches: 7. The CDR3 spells CASSPGQGEGYTF. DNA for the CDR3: TGTGCCAGCAGCCCGGGACAGGGAGAGGGCTACACCTTC.